Listed below are T cell receptor beta chains from one sample, sequenced in a study of T cell responses to AZD1222 COVID-19 vaccine. Sequencing used immunoSEQ multiplex PCR; TCRdb keeps in-frame clones, though not all of them. The sample shows about 180,000 clones, over 80% of them seen only once. Material: peripheral blood, obtained 28 days after the second dose of the MenACWY control vaccine. These receptors originate from an adult who received the MenACWY meningococcal vaccine as a control. Both conserved end residues are part of each CDR3. D genes are given only for firm matches. Size values are once, few and many counts, or a class for expanded clones, and some rows have none.

j_call cdr3_length d_call v_call clone_size cdr3_aa cdr3_nt
TRBJ2-3 14 NA TRBV11-1 NA CASSLEYLTDTQYF TGTGCCAGCAGCTTGGAGTACTTGACAGATACGCAGTATTTT
TRBJ1-1 14 NA TRBV3-1/TRBV3-2 NA CASSQSVRNTEAFF TGTGCCAGCAGCCAATCCGTCAGGAACACTGAAGCTTTCTTT
TRBJ1-1 15 NA TRBV15 NA CATSRDPTGNTEAFF TGTGCCACCAGCAGAGATCCGACAGGGAACACTGAAGCTTTCTTT
TRBJ1-1 14 NA TRBV4-3 NA CASSHPGAGAEAFF TGCGCCAGCAGCCATCCCGGGGCCGGGGCGGAAGCTTTCTTT
TRBJ1-1 14 NA TRBV5-1 NA CASSLEALGTEAFF TGCGCCAGCAGCTTGGAGGCCTTGGGCACTGAAGCTTTCTTT
TRBJ2-1 11 NA TRBV12-5 NA CASGTTAGQFF TGTGCTAGTGGTACCACAGCAGGGCAGTTCTTC
TRBJ2-2 16 NA TRBV10-1 NA CASSESKWRKAGELFF TGCGCCAGCAGTGAGTCGAAGTGGCGGAAAGCCGGGGAGCTGTTTTTT
TRBJ1-4 15 TRBD1 TRBV28 NA CASSFGGTGDEKLFF TGTGCCAGCAGTTTCGGCGGGACAGGGGATGAAAAACTGTTTTTT
TRBJ1-1 17 TRBD1 TRBV19 NA CASSMGPGQGPNTEAFF TGTGCCAGTAGTATGGGGCCCGGACAGGGGCCGAACACTGAAGCTTTCTTT
TRBJ2-3 14 NA TRBV15 NA CATGGGRGADTQYF TGTGCCACCGGGGGTGGAAGGGGGGCAGATACGCAGTATTTT
TRBJ1-4 15 TRBD1 TRBV7-2 NA CASSLSQGGGEKLFF TGTGCCAGCAGCTTATCCCAGGGGGGAGGTGAAAAACTGTTTTTT
TRBJ1-6 14 NA TRBV30 NA CAWSVLSANSPLHF TGTGCCTGGAGTGTATTGTCGGCCAATTCACCCCTCCACTTT
TRBJ1-2 16 NA TRBV21-1 NA CASSKRHGREDYGYTF TGTGCCAGCAGCAAAAGACATGGCAGGGAGGACTATGGCTACACCTTC
TRBJ1-1 13 TRBD1 TRBV11-3 NA CASSSGTGTEAFF TGTGCCAGCAGTTCCGGGACAGGGACTGAAGCTTTCTTT
TRBJ1-6 16 NA TRBV4-1 few CASSQGHSSYNSPLHF TGCGCCAGCAGCCAAGGCCACAGCTCCTATAATTCACCCCTCCACTTT
TRBJ2-5 11 NA TRBV19 NA CASSSAETQYF TGTGCCAGTAGTTCGGCGGAGACCCAGTACTTC
TRBJ1-2 15 NA TRBV29-1 NA CSVAHQGSYAYGYTF TGCAGCGTTGCTCACCAGGGCAGCTACGCCTATGGCTACACCTTC
TRBJ1-1 15 TRBD1 TRBV19 NA CATKQGVGINTEAFF TGTGCCACTAAACAGGGGGTGGGGATCAACACTGAAGCTTTCTTT
TRBJ2-7 15 NA TRBV19 NA CASSIAGTRDYEQYF TGTGCCAGTAGTATAGCCGGGACTCGGGACTACGAGCAGTACTTC
TRBJ1-2 11 NA TRBV28 NA CASSFSGGYTF TGTGCCAGCAGTTTTAGCGGAGGCTACACCTTC
TRBJ2-2 17 TRBD1 TRBV3-1/TRBV3-2 NA CASSRSRGTANTGELFF TGTGCCAGCAGCCGCTCAAGGGGGACAGCGAACACCGGGGAGCTGTTTTTT
TRBJ1-1 15 NA TRBV15 once CATSRTYTGYTEAFF TGTGCCACCAGCAGAACCTACACAGGTTACACTGAAGCTTTCTTT
TRBJ1-1 14 NA TRBV19 NA CASERGGPNTEAFF TGTGCCAGCGAACGGGGAGGGCCGAACACTGAAGCTTTCTTT
TRBJ1-3 14 NA TRBV30 NA CAWSALLSGNTIYF TGTGCCTGGAGCGCCCTTCTCTCTGGAAACACCATATATTTT
TRBJ2-7 13 TRBD1 TRBV30 NA CAWTPDRGTVQYF TGTGCCTGGACCCCGGACAGGGGTACAGTGCAGTACTTC
TRBJ2-7 12 TRBD1 TRBV18 NA CASSRDSYEQYF TGTGCCAGCTCACGGGACAGCTACGAGCAGTACTTC
TRBJ1-1 14 NA TRBV7-9 NA CASSLGTVNTEAFF TGTGCCAGCAGCTTAGGGACGGTGAACACTGAAGCTTTCTTT
TRBJ1-5 15 TRBD1 TRBV7-2 NA CASIEVGTANQPQHF TGTGCCAGCATCGAGGTGGGGACAGCAAATCAGCCCCAGCATTTT
TRBJ2-5 14 NA TRBV24-1 NA CATSDLGSRETQYF TGTGCCACCAGTGATTTAGGGAGCCGGGAGACCCAGTACTTC
TRBJ2-7 14 TRBD1 TRBV5-6 NA CASSLGDSSYEQYF TGTGCCAGCAGCTTGGGGGACAGTTCCTACGAGCAGTACTTC
TRBJ1-5 15 NA TRBV5-6 once CASSYRQAAGQPQHF TGTGCCAGCAGCTATCGACAGGCAGCGGGTCAGCCCCAGCATTTT
TRBJ1-6 16 TRBD1 TRBV23-1 NA CASSHDRDGNNSPLHF TGCGCCAGCAGTCACGACAGGGATGGGAATAATTCACCCCTCCACTTT
TRBJ1-3 16 TRBD1 TRBV5-1 NA CASSSGTGGHRNTIYF TGCGCCAGCAGCTCGGGGACAGGGGGCCACCGAAACACCATATATTTT
TRBJ1-1 15 TRBD1 TRBV4-3 NA CASSQATGGFTEAFF TGCGCCAGCAGCCAAGCGACAGGGGGCTTCACTGAAGCTTTCTTT
TRBJ2-3 14 TRBD1 TRBV7-2 few CASSLGQGADTQYF TGTGCCAGCAGCTTAGGGCAGGGGGCAGATACGCAGTATTTT
TRBJ1-2 14 NA TRBV2 NA CASSPRPVNYGYTF TGTGCCAGCAGTCCCCGCCCTGTTAACTATGGCTACACCTTC
TRBJ1-1 13 NA TRBV28 once CASSLGMNTEAFF TGTGCCAGCAGTTTGGGGATGAACACTGAAGCTTTCTTT
TRBJ1-5 19 NA TRBV6-1 NA CASSEAKSLGLIYNQPQHF TGTGCCAGCAGTGAAGCGAAATCCTTGGGACTCATTTACAATCAGCCCCAGCATTTT
TRBJ2-1 16 TRBD2 TRBV6-5 once CASSYTGTSGNNEQFF TGTGCCAGCAGTTACACCGGGACTAGCGGAAACAATGAGCAGTTCTTC
TRBJ1-4 15 TRBD1 TRBV6-1 NA CASSETGQANEKLFF TGTGCCAGCAGTGAGACAGGGCAGGCTAATGAAAAACTGTTTTTT
TRBJ1-2 14 NA TRBV30 NA CAGREGGLLGGYTF TGTGCCGGTCGGGAGGGGGGCCTCCTGGGAGGCTACACCTTC
TRBJ1-5 14 NA TRBV6-5 NA CASSYSGGGQPQHF TGTGCCAGCAGTTACTCAGGGGGAGGGCAGCCCCAGCATTTT